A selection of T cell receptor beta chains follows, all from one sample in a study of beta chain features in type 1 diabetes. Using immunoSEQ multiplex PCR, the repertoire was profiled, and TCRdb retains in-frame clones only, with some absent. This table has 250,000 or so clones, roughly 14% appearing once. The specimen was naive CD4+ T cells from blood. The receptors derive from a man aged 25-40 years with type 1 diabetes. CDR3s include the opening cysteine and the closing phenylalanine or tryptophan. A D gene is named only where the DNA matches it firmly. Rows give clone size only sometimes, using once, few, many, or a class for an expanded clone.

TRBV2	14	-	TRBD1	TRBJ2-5	CASSQTTGMKTQYF	TGTGCCAGCAGCCAAACGACAGGGATGAAGACCCAGTACTTC
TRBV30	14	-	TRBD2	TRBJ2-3	CAWDLAGVADTQYF	TGTGCCTGGGACCTAGCGGGAGTAGCAGATACGCAGTATTTT
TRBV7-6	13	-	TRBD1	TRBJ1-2	CASSPWTGEGYTF	TGTGCCAGCAGCCCCTGGACAGGGGAAGGCTACACCTTC
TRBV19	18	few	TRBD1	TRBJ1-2	CASSIDSLWTGADYGYTF	TGTGCCAGTAGTATAGATTCACTCTGGACAGGGGCGGATTATGGCTACACCTTC
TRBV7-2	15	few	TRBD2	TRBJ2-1	CASSFRSGGTNEQFF	TGTGCCAGCAGCTTCCGTAGCGGGGGCACCAATGAGCAGTTCTTC
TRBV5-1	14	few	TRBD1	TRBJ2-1	CASSPGTGNNEQFF	TGCGCCAGCAGCCCCGGGACAGGAAACAATGAGCAGTTCTTC
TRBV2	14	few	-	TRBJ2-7	CASRGRGESYEQYF	TGTGCCAGCAGGGGGAGGGGGGAGTCCTACGAGCAGTACTTC
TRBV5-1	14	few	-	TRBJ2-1	CASSTRVDYNEQFF	TGCGCCAGCTCAACCAGGGTTGACTACAATGAGCAGTTCTTC
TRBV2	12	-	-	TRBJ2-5	CASTPPSETQYF	TGTGCCAGCACCCCCCCTTCGGAGACCCAGTACTTC
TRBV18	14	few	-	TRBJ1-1	CASSPAGQNTEAFF	TGTGCCAGCTCACCAGCGGGGCAGAACACTGAAGCTTTCTTT
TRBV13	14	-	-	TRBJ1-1	CASSLAGKNTEAFF	TGTGCCAGCAGCTTAGCAGGGAAGAACACTGAAGCTTTCTTT
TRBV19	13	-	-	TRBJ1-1	CASAKTGNTEAFF	TGTGCCAGTGCGAAGACAGGAAACACTGAAGCTTTCTTT
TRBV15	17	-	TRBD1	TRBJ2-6	CATAPGQGLSGANVLTF	TGTGCCACCGCCCCGGGACAGGGGCTCTCTGGGGCCAACGTCCTGACTTTC
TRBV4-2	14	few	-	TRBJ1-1	CASSQDSLNTEAFF	TGTGCCAGCAGCCAAGACTCCTTGAACACTGAAGCTTTCTTT
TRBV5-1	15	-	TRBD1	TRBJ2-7	CASSLPGTGRYEQYF	TGCGCCAGCAGTCTTCCGGGGACAGGGAGGTACGAGCAGTACTTC
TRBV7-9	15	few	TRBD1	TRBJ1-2	CASSSGAGGFYGYTF	TGTGCCAGCAGCTCCGGGGCAGGGGGCTTTTATGGCTACACCTTC
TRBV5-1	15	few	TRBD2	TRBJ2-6	CASSFAGAGANVLTF	TGCGCCAGCAGCTTCGCGGGGGCTGGGGCCAACGTCCTGACTTTC